A single sample gave rise to the 25 T cell receptor beta chains below, sequenced in a study of OX40 agonist ivuxolimab in advanced cancers. Using immunoSEQ multiplex PCR, the repertoire was profiled, and TCRdb retains in-frame clones only, with some absent. This table holds some 80,000 clones, 84% found once. Sequenced material: CD4+ or CD8+ T cells sorted from blood, taken in a trial of the OX40 agonist ivuxolimab. These receptors were collected from an adult with an advanced solid tumor such as melanoma, head and neck, liver or kidney cancer.

The CDR3 spells CSFTRASGRDEQYF. The CDR3 DNA sequence: TGCAGCTTCACCCGGGCTAGCGGGAGGGACGAGCAGTACTTC. This chain links TRBV29-1 with TRBJ2-7, with TRBD2 identical over 12 bases. The CDR3 is made up of 14 amino acids. The trim removed 8 bases at V and 5 bases at J, leaving 10 bases unmatched. Germline CDR1 reads SQVTM; CDR2 reads ANQGSEA.

The chain's CDR3 is CASSAGQGAANGNTIYF. The CDR3 bases are TGTGCCAGCAGTGCGGGACAGGGGGCCGCGAATGGAAACACCATATATTTT. The chain links TRBV2 to TRBJ1-3; 12 nucleotides agree with TRBD1. The CDR3 contains 17 residues. J lost 3 bases, V lost 4 bases, and 7 bases had no gene match. Germline V gene data show CDR1 as SNHLY and CDR2 as FYNNEI. The complete variable domain, with remaining parts taken from reference TRBV2 and TRBJ1-3, reads EPEVTQTPSHQVTQMGQEVILRCVPISNHLYFYWYRQILGQKVEFLVSFYNNEISEKSEIFDDQFSVERPDGSNFTLKIRSTKLEDSAMYFCASSAGQGAANGNTIYFGEGSWLTVV.

This chain links TRBV27 with TRBJ2-1, with TRBD2 matching over 9 bases. CDR3 length equals 15 residues. Germline V gene sequence: CDR1 MNHEY, CDR2 SMNVEV (reference sequence). V dropped 3 bases and J dropped 7; count of bases not matched to a gene: 7. CDR3 bases: TGTGCCAGCAGTTTGATCGCTAGCGGGATTAATGAGCAGTTCTTC. It is translated as CASSLIASGINEQFF.

This clone was observed a handful of times. The chain has TRBV9 and TRBJ2-5; 7 positions agree with TRBD1. The length of the CDR3 is 13 residues. Germline V gives CDR1 SGDLS, CDR2 YYNGEE. V dropped 4 bases and J dropped 5; count of bases not matched to a gene: 5. The CDR3 sequence is CASSRQGFETQYF. Written as DNA, the CDR3 is TGTGCCAGCAGCAGACAGGGATTCGAGACCCAGTACTTC.

Details on this clone: Other DNA sequences within the sample encode an identical CDR3. The CDR3 DNA is TGTGCCAGCCCTCCACCGACGGGGCCCATCCAGTACTTC. Translating it yields CASPPPTGPIQYF. The chain uses TRBV28 and TRBJ2-5; tentatively, D is TRBD1 or TRBD2 (5 bases each). CDR1 is MDHEN and CDR2 is SYDVKM in the germline V gene. V lost 8 bases and J lost 10, with 20 bases in between. This CDR3 region has 13 residues.

Within the sample, this clone is medium-sized. The chain combines TRBV27 with TRBJ2-7; D may be TRBD2 (6 bases). V lost 3 bases, J lost 2 bases, and 17 bases lay in between. Germline V gene data show CDR1 as MNHEY and CDR2 as SMNVEV (reference sequence). The CDR3 loop spans 16 amino acids. For the CDR3, the DNA is TGTGCCAGCAGTTTCAGAGATGGAGGGATTACCTACGAGCAGTACTTC. Protein product: CASSFRDGGITYEQYF.

By share of the sample, this clone is medium-sized. The V call is TRBV5-1, the J call TRBJ2-2; no firm D call. CDR1 is SGHRS, CDR2 YFSETQ, per germline. V lost 1 base and J lost 3, with 10 bases in between. The CDR3 is 15 residues long. The CDR3, as DNA: TGCGCCAGCAGCTTGCGGACCTGGGACACCGGGGAGCTGTTTTTT. It specifies CASSLRTWDTGELFF.

The sample holds a few counts of this clone. The chain has TRBV29-1 and TRBJ1-4, with D possibly being TRBD1 (6 bases). The CDR3 length is 12 residues. V was shortened by 4 bases and J by 7 bases, with 10 bases between the two germline ends. Germline values: CDR1 SQVTM, CDR2 ANQGSEA. The CDR3 sequence is CSVAGAREKLFF. CDR3 nucleotides: TGCAGCGTTGCAGGGGCGCGTGAAAAACTGTTTTTT.

The CDR3: CASSLVSAGRDEQFF. In nucleotides, the CDR3 is TGCGCCAGCAGCTTGGTCTCAGCCGGGCGGGATGAGCAGTTCTTC. The V and J genes are TRBV5-1 and TRBJ2-1; perhaps TRBD2 as D (5 bases). This CDR3 region has 15 residues. Germline values: CDR1 SGHRS, CDR2 YFSETQ. V lost 0 bases to trimming and J lost 8 bases, with 15 bases between them.

The table lists this clone with a few counts. V gene TRBV14 combines with J gene TRBJ1-2; TRBD1 matches at 8 bases. The CDR3 spans 15 residues. Unmatched junction bases numbered 10, after V lost 3 bases and J lost 7 bases. Germline values: CDR1 SGHDN, CDR2 FVKESK. CDR3 nucleotide sequence: TGTGCCAGCAGCCACTCCGGAGGGACAGGTGTTGGCTACACCTTC. Amino acid sequence: CASSHSGGTGVGYTF.

This chain links TRBV27 with TRBJ2-1; a weak D match, TRBD1 (5 bases). The germline CDR1 and CDR2 sequences are MNHEY and SMNVEV (reference sequence). This CDR3 spans 16 amino acids. V was shortened by 5 bases and J by 6 bases, with 20 bases between the two germline ends. CDR3 amino acids: CASSPQGGLGSNEQFF. For the CDR3, the DNA is TGTGCCAGCAGTCCCCAGGGCGGCCTAGGATCCAATGAGCAGTTCTTC.

This chain joins TRBV19 and TRBJ1-1; 7 nucleotides align to TRBD1. The junction had 5 bases not matched to a gene; V was cut back by 0 bases and J by 1 base. Germline CDR1 LNHDA, CDR2 SQIVND (reference sequence). The CDR3 is made up of 16 amino acids. Here the CDR3 reads CASSIDRGQTNTEAFF. Written as DNA, the CDR3 is TGTGCCAGTAGTATAGACCGGGGACAGACGAACACTGAAGCTTTCTTT.

The CDR3 protein is CASSTSGTGNEKLFF. The CDR3 nucleotides are TGTGCCAGCAGCACGTCCGGGACAGGGAATGAAAAACTGTTTTTT. The rearrangement uses TRBV7-2 and TRBJ1-4, with 9 bases fitting TRBD1. Losses at the gene ends were 5 bases for V and 5 bases for J; bases not matched to a gene: 6. CDR1 SGHTA and CDR2 FQGNSA come from the germline V gene. The CDR3 is 15 residues long.

V is TRBV14 and J is TRBJ1-3, with TRBD1 as a possible D gene (5 bases). CDR1 is SGHDN, CDR2 FVKESK, per germline. V gave up 4 bases and J gave up 0 bases, with 13 bases separating them. This CDR3 has 16 amino acids. The CDR3 is CASSPFGGFSGNTIYF. In nucleotides, the CDR3 is TGTGCCAGCAGCCCGTTCGGGGGTTTCTCTGGAAACACCATATATTTT.

The J gene is TRBJ1-2, the V gene TRBV27; D is unclear. Trimming removed 3 bases from V and 2 bases from J, with 10 bases in between. CDR3 size: 14 residues. In germline, CDR1 is MNHEY, CDR2 SMNVEV (reference sequence). The CDR3 DNA sequence: TGTGCCAGCAGTTTCCTAGGCACCAACTATGGCTACACCTTC. It specifies CASSFLGTNYGYTF.

The genes are TRBV30 and TRBJ1-4; 9 bases are shared with TRBD1. This CDR3 has 14 residues. V lost 1 base and J lost 10; bases outside the gene matches: 7. Germline V CDR1 and CDR2: GTSNPN, SVGIG (reference sequence). CDR3 in DNA: TGTGCCTGGAGTGCGGGACAGGGCAGAGGAAAACTGTTTTTT. It specifies CAWSAGQGRGKLFF. The full variable domain, with the rest looked up from reference TRBV30 and TRBJ1-4, is SQTIHQWPATLVQPVGSPLSLECTVEGTSNPNLYWYRQAAGRGLQLLFYSVGIGQISSEVPQNLSASRPQDRQFILSSKKLLLSDSGFYLCAWSAGQGRGKLFFGSGTQLSVL.

This chain links TRBV5-1 with TRBJ2-2; TRBD1 might be the D (5 bases). The CDR3 runs to 16 residues. CDR1 and CDR2 (germline): SGHRS, YFSETQ. Deletions cut 4 bases from V and 1 base from J, with 14 bases between. CDR3 loop: CASSRGGPVNTGELFF. The CDR3 DNA is TGCGCCAGCAGCAGGGGTGGGCCAGTGAACACCGGGGAGCTGTTTTTT.

This clone showed up just once. CDR3 DNA: TGTGCCAGCAGCGTAGTCGGACAGGGAATGGCCGGGGAGCTGTTTTTT. Translation gives CASSVVGQGMAGELFF. The chain recombines TRBV9 with TRBJ2-2; the match to TRBD1 covers 8 bases. The V gene's germline CDR1 is SGDLS and CDR2 YYNGEE. This CDR3 is 16 amino acids long. V gave up 0 bases and J gave up 6 bases; unmatched junction bases: 7.

V usage is TRBV28 and J usage is TRBJ2-7; 7 bases agree with TRBD2. J was trimmed by 1 base and V by 5 bases; bases with no gene match: 5. This CDR3 has 14 residues. From germline, CDR1 is MDHEN and CDR2 SYDVKM. The CDR3 region has the DNA TGTGCCAGCAGTGCGGGGGTTAAATCCTACGAGCAGTACTTC. This translates into CASSAGVKSYEQYF. The full variable domain, rest sourced from reference TRBV28 and TRBJ2-7, is DVKVTQSSRYLVKRTGEKVFLECVQDMDHENMFWYRQDPGLGLRLIYFSYDVKMKEKGDIPEGYSVSREKKERFSLILESASTNQTSMYLCASSAGVKSYEQYFGPGTRLTVT.

This clone was counted once. This chain uses TRBV7-6 with TRBJ2-1; D may be TRBD2 (5 bases). CDR3 length: 18 amino acids. Trimming took 1 base from V and 0 from J, leaving 16 bases between them. Germline loops: CDR1 SGHVS, CDR2 FNYEAQ. In nucleotides, the CDR3 is TGTGCCAGCAGCTTAGGGCTTGAGCGGACGAGCTCCTACAATGAGCAGTTCTTC. This translates into CASSLGLERTSSYNEQFF.

V usage is TRBV30 and J usage is TRBJ1-1, with D possibly being TRBD1 (5 bases). V was cut by 6 bases and J by 6 bases, with 17 bases left in between. From germline, CDR1 is GTSNPN and CDR2 SVGIG (reference sequence). The CDR3 covers 13 residues. CDR3 in amino acids: CACSRRGRPEAFF. The CDR3 DNA reads as TGTGCCTGTAGTCGCCGGGGCCGGCCTGAAGCTTTCTTT.

The V and J genes are TRBV7-2 and TRBJ2-3, with D unresolved. The CDR3 consists of 14 residues. Trimming removed 5 bases from V and 1 base from J, with 10 bases in between. Germline V gene data show CDR1 as SGHTA and CDR2 as FQGNSA. The CDR3 DNA is TGTGCCAGCAGCCAGCCGGGTCGCACAGATACGCAGTATTTT. It codes for CASSQPGRTDTQYF.

This rearrangement joins TRBV29-1 to TRBJ2-5; a weak D match, TRBD1 (5 bases). The CDR3 spans 14 residues. The ends were cut back, 7 bases at V and 4 bases at J, with 19 bases in the middle. The germline gives CDR1 SQVTM, CDR2 ANQGSEA. CDR3 sequence: CSAYPSRAPETQYF. DNA of the CDR3: TGCAGCGCATACCCCTCCAGGGCACCAGAGACCCAGTACTTC.

The genes are TRBV5-1 and TRBJ2-2, with D perhaps TRBD1 (6 bases). Trimming cost V 7 bases and J 4 bases, with 17 bases left between them. CDR3 size: 15 residues. CDR1 is SGHRS, CDR2 YFSETQ, per germline. In DNA, the CDR3 is TGCGCCAGCTACCGGGACAACCAACCCACCGGGGAGCTGTTTTTT. Protein product: CASYRDNQPTGELFF.

The J gene is TRBJ2-2, the V gene TRBV30, with TRBD1 matching 11 bases. Germline-derived CDR1 and CDR2 are GTSNPN and SVGIG (reference sequence). Trimming took 7 bases from V and 5 from J; bases not matched to a gene: 15. There are 17 residues in the CDR3. Here the CDR3 DNA reads TGTGCCTCGGACGCGAGGGACAGGGGGAGATATACCGGGGAGCTGTTTTTT. Translation gives CASDARDRGRYTGELFF.